This T cell receptor beta chain was recorded in a study of regulatory T cells in long-lasting Graves disease. Turning to the study itself: Treatment with antithyroid drugs for over 5 years, together with positive TSH receptor antibodies, meant persistent Graves' disease. Study findings and constraints: Persistent Graves' patients had lower TCR diversity than newly diagnosed ones.

Time point described: persistent/refractory GD, antithyroid drugs over 5 years with positive TRAb. PBMC-derived RNA was used for the TCR library. Concerning this clonotype itself: Its antigen remains unknown.

The germline CDR1 and CDR2 sequences are SGHRS and YFSETQ. V lost 4 bases and J lost 5, with 15 bases in between. CDR3 length: 14 amino acids. Arm-PCR of CDR3 regions and iRepertoire HTBI primers were the basis on which TCR beta libraries were built. Each CDR3 protein is one row after TCRdb ran MiXCR on the multiplex PCR reads. The profile shows roughly 360,000 distinct CDR3 sequences, roughly 24% of them singletons. The clonotype comes from a woman between 40 and 55 years old with Graves disease. The sequencing here drew on peripheral blood mononuclear cells (PBMCs), taken when the disease was refractory, from a patient treated with antithyroid drugs. The chain employs TRBV5-1 and TRBJ2-5; D is undetermined. CDR3 region: CASSPRGFSETQYF. In DNA, the CDR3 is TGCGCCAGCAGCCCCCGTGGGTTCTCCGAGACCCAGTACTTC. Drawing the rest from reference TRBV5-1 and TRBJ2-5, the complete variable domain is KAGVTQTPRYLIKTRGQQVTLSCSPISGHRSVSWYQQTPGQGLQFLFEYFSETQRNKGNFPGRFSGRQFSNSRSEMNVSTLELGDSALYLCASSPRGFSETQYFGPGTRLLVL.